This T cell receptor (beta chain) comes out of a study of blood T cell repertoires in COVID-19. Study-wide background: Samples representing acute and convalescent COVID-19 were sourced from the United States, Italy and Spain.

Study processing details: Researchers report that nucleated cell counts were estimated from reference gene primer amplification. Using immunoSEQ multiplex PCR, the repertoire was profiled, and TCRdb retains in-frame clones only, with some absent. That table furnishes V, J and clone size, whereas the DNA furnished D and trimming. The data hold about 240,000 clones, with approximately 84% observed a single time. V was pared by 7 bases and J by 5 bases, with 18 bases between. CDR1 is MNHEY, CDR2 SVGAGI, per germline. The CDR3 sequence is 15 residues long. Enrolled through a virtual design, the participants were between roughly 18 and 90 years of age and came from 24 US areas.

The chain employs TRBV6-5 and TRBJ1-3; D is undetermined. This clonotype was obtained from a woman in her thirties or forties with acute COVID-19. The sample consisted of PBMCs or T cells enriched from blood (not recorded which). The CDR3 here is CASTRDEGLRNTIYF. CDR3 sequence (DNA): TGTGCCAGCACGCGTGACGAGGGTCTTAGAAACACCATATATTTT.